This TCR beta chain originates from a study of blood T cell repertoires in COVID-19. Study as a whole: From the United States, Italy and Spain came samples of acute and convalescent COVID-19.

In the original processing: Using reference gene primer amplification, nucleated cell counts were estimated. The data were produced by immunoSEQ multiplex PCR, yet TCRdb's version contains in-frame clones alone and is incomplete. Clone size and the V and J calls come from that table; the DNA yielded D and trimming. The sample contains 100,000 to 150,000 clones, approximately 86% of which appear only once. CDR1 and CDR2 from the germline V gene are SGHDT and YYEEEE. The length of the CDR3 is 16 residues. The V and J ends lost 0 bases and 0 bases respectively, with 9 bases between them. This clone was picked up one time.

The sequenced material came from peripheral blood. J is TRBJ2-2 and V is TRBV5-6; no definite D call. The sequence was collected from a woman in her forties or fifties with active or convalescent COVID-19. The CDR3 sequence is CASSLESPANTGELFF. CDR3 nucleotides: TGTGCCAGCAGCTTGGAGTCCCCAGCGAACACCGGGGAGCTGTTTTTT.